The following is a T cell receptor beta chain sequence with its context. The data originate from a study of blood T cell repertoires in COVID-19. Turning to the study itself: The United States, Italy and Spain provided the acute and convalescent COVID-19 samples. T cells, B-cell-depleted T cells, or PBMCs supplied cDNA or gDNA.

Authors' analysis steps: It was from reference gene primer amplification that nucleated cell counts were estimated. Repertoires were generated with immunoSEQ multiplex PCR, while TCRdb's copy carries only in-frame clones and drops some. D and trimming were read from the DNA, whereas the V and J calls and clone size are those reported in that table. The sample includes under 200,000 clones, 80% to 85% seen only once; the top ten take roughly 13%. Trimming stripped 2 bases from V and 0 bases from J, with 12 bases between. Per the germline V gene, CDR1 is SGHKS and CDR2 is YYEKEE (reference sequence). The CDR3 is 15 residues long.

The sample taken for sequencing was peripheral blood. The chain has TRBV5-5 and TRBJ2-7; D remains ambiguous. The source is a man younger than 35 with active or convalescent COVID-19. CDR3: CASSFGSRSSYEQYF. In DNA form, the CDR3 reads TGTGCCAGCAGCTTTGGTTCGCGAAGCTCCTACGAGCAGTACTTC.